What follows describes a single T cell receptor beta chain. The sample comes from a study of CD8+CD57+ T cells in acquired aplastic anemia. The germline gives CDR1 SGHTA, CDR2 FQGNSA. Trimming removed 5 bases at V and 11 bases at J, with 15 bases between. This CDR3 spans 13 amino acids. Patients sequenced had flow cytometry evidence of CD8+CD57+ cell expansion. Diagnosis of severe acquired aplastic anemia applied to all patients. Researchers used genomic DNA as the template to profile TCR beta VDJ and CDR3. TCRdb re-analysed the reads in MiXCR, keeping a single row per CDR3 protein. Among roughly 200,000 distinct CDR3 sequences listed, around 63% were seen once.

This sequence joins TRBV7-2 and TRBJ1-4; tentative D call: TRBD1 (6 bases). The source is a human donor with aplastic anemia. Sequencing was carried out using sorted CD4+, CD8+, or CD8+CD57+ T cells (not recorded which) from PBMCs. CDR3 nucleotides: TGTGCCAGCAGCCCACAGGGAGGCGAGAAACTGTTTTTT. Its protein product is CASSPQGGEKLFF.